Detailed here is one T cell receptor (beta chain). The antigen this receptor binds is unknown. Nothing much larger sits one base from this clone, and base qualities are not available. These data originate in a study of blood T cell repertoires in COVID-19 (dated by TCRdb to about 2020). About the investigation overall: The collaborator samples originated in the United States, Italy and Spain and spanned the acute and convalescent phases of COVID-19. The material from the prospective study consisted of cDNA or gDNA derived from T cells, B-cell-depleted T cells, or PBMCs. The dataset comprised deeply sampled blood TCRbeta repertoires from subjects exposed to, actively infected with, or recovered from COVID-19. The repertoires were made available in a free public database intended to serve as a resource for research on the immune response to SARS-CoV-2. Samples came from the ongoing ImmuneRACE study (first 160 participants) plus 1,254 subjects from 6 global collaborators. The sample metadata nearly always contained a de-identified subject ID, COVID-19 status, age in years and sex. Where available, HLA class I and class II types were taken from metadata supplied by the sample provider and were not determined by assay-based typing.

The full study reports these points: Clinical and demographic metadata were provided uncurated, with the amount varying by source and participant.

As encoded in the germline V gene, CDR1 is KGHSH while CDR2 is LQKENI. V was cut back by 2 bases and J by 0 bases, leaving a gap of 7 bases between them. Taken from cysteine to phenylalanine, the CDR3 has 15 residues. The only DNA kept is the CDR3, 45 bases in frame from the first base. The immunoSEQ Assay, a bias-controlled multiplex PCR, was used to amplify TCRbeta CDR3 regions from genomic DNA. In the source study's methods: Within the assay, amplification of reference gene primers was used to estimate how many nucleated cells each sample contained. To quantify the absolute abundance of each unique TCRbeta CDR3 rearrangement, sequence reads were collapsed and filtered. Productive Simpson clonality was computed per sample as the square root of Simpson's diversity index over productive rearrangements. TCRdb stores this immuneACCESS table with in-frame sequences only. Part of the clones is absent; in the studies checked, under half of the shortfall reflects unresolved V genes, and no reason is known for the rest. That table supplies the V and J calls and clone size; D and trimming were determined from the DNA. The sample table contains around 380,000 clones; only one count was recorded for over 75% of them. 1.3% of the sample is in the top ten clones.

Participants in the prospective study were enrolled through a virtual design, were aged about 18 to 100 years, and lived in fewer than 30 United States geographic areas. To assign participants to cohorts, the prospective study relied on clinical history that participants themselves reported in a screening survey and a study questionnaire. ImmuneRACE Cohort 3 recovered participants were defined by two consecutive negative NP/OP PCR tests, healthcare professional clearance, or symptom resolution. In the prospective study, mobile phlebotomists collected whole blood, serum and a nasopharyngeal or oropharyngeal swab from each participant. Over a roughly two-month period, participants in the prospective study had the option of providing additional blood draws and questionnaires. Prospective study blood samples were shipped either frozen or at room temperature before DNA extraction.

Sequenced material: PBMCs or T cells enriched from blood (not recorded which). The rearrangement combines TRBV18 with TRBJ1-4, with no D gene named confidently. The sequence was collected from a man aged 30 to 39 who had recovered from COVID-19. The CDR3 loop reads CASSPAVATNEKLFF. The DNA sequence is TGTGCCAGCTCACCAGCAGTTGCAACTAATGAAAAACTGTTTTTT.